This TCR beta chain was profiled in a study of cytomegalovirus exposure and HLA in healthy donors (dated by TCRdb to 2016 to 2017). Broadly, across the study: An earlier analysis of 587 of the donors reported under 300 Gb of sequence data and 90 million to 120 million unique TCR beta sequences obtained from approximately 180 million T cells. A separate validation cohort of 100 to 150 different subjects was used in addition to the roughly 640-subject first cohort. The study combined high-throughput TCR immunosequencing, statistical association of individual TCRs with disease status, and machine learning to predict cytomegalovirus infection status. The study was designed to test whether signatures of past pathogen exposure could be identified by cataloging public T cell receptors. Among 300 to 500 genotyped donors of the cohort, an average of roughly 230,000 unique TCR beta nucleotide sequences was sequenced per donor, of which about 19% were non-productive. Class I and class II HLA loci were covered by the typing at four-digit resolution. In a later genetic analysis, genome-wide SNP genotypes for about 65% of the roughly 670 donors were used, and that subset was treated as a discovery cohort. Typing coverage varied by locus: about 629-630 donors for A, B, C, DRB1 and DQB1; about 520 for DQA1; some 610 for DPA1; roughly 450 for DPB1. Of the 300 to 500 genotyped donors, 81% were placed in the genetic ancestry cluster associated with self-reported Caucasian donors. Using immunosequencing, the study profiled T cell repertoires from 666 subjects and related those repertoires to cytomegalovirus serostatus. Rather than using new phenotypic data, the later analysis identified candidate immune exposures from TCR beta sequences and from how often those sequences occurred across donors. Because of strong linkage in the cohort, 4 to 6 DR-DQ haplotypes were treated as single units for association and clustering. Donor age, sex, ethnicity and CMV serostatus were collected together with the repertoire data. Approximately 310 gigabases of sequencing data and 70 million to 100 million unique TCR sequences made up an early release that covered several hundred HLA-typed donors. A later analysis re-analyzed previously published TCR beta repertoires from roughly 600 donors and added high-resolution HLA genotyping to study TCR occurrence patterns. Every repertoire in the discovery cohort had been generated on one and the same sequencing platform. An earlier analysis of some 500 of the donors used high-throughput TCR beta sequencing to judge whether each TCR beta V gene segment behaved as functional or pseudogenic.

In total, approximately 610 healthy bone marrow donors made up the cohort. All cohort members were sampled while nominally healthy, although unrecorded immune exposures were likely present. CMV serostatus was recorded as positive for 250 to 300 and negative for 352 of the 666 cohort members, whereas no CMV serostatus was recorded for the donor in question. A peripheral blood sample was collected from each donor, and TCR beta sequencing was performed on peripheral blood mononuclear cells. Genomic DNA was extracted from the blood cell samples with the Qiagen DNeasy Blood Extraction Kit. In its sample, this clone was seen a few times. Its antigen remains undetermined. No quality values exist for individual bases; no much larger clone is one base distant. Receptor libraries were prepared by the immunoSEQ multiplex PCR assay. A mixture of 60 forward primers for TCR Vbeta segments and 13 reverse primers for TCR Jbeta segments was used in the multiplex PCR. Amplification of the CDR3 region of rearranged TCR beta genes was performed with a multiplex PCR assay on genomic DNA. On the Illumina HiSeq System, the amplified TCR beta libraries were sequenced as 87-base-pair reads. From the authors' description of their analysis: A later analysis counted tens of millions of unique TCR beta chains across the 690 or so repertoires, and about 10 million of these chains were shared by at least two donors. Raw reads were error-corrected and collapsed into unique sequences with a nearest-neighbor algorithm that merged closely related sequences to remove PCR and sequencing errors. V, D and J gene segments were assigned by aligning CDR3 sequences to IMGT reference sequences. For a sequence to be retained, a match of at least six nucleotides to both a V gene segment and a J gene segment was required. Rearrangements were classified as productive when the CDR3 lacked stop codons and remained in frame with V and J, and all other rearrangements were classified as non-productive. CDR3 was defined according to IMGT convention as the region running from the second conserved V-encoded cysteine to the conserved J-encoded phenylalanine. The earlier analysis of roughly 590 of the donors excluded any sequence lacking an unambiguous match to a single V gene segment. In an earlier analysis of 587 of the donors, a V segment was called functional when productive rearrangements were above 56.7%, and segregating when the standard deviation between donors exceeded 5%. A statistical classification framework was built for diagnosing cytomegalovirus status from the catalog of TCR beta chain sequences. A later analysis assigned V and J genes by comparing TCR nucleotide sequences with IMGT/GENE-DB human TR gene sequences. The TCRdist pipeline was used in a later analysis to assign CDR3 sequences and most-parsimonious VDJ recombination scenarios. In a later analysis, each TCR beta chain was defined by its CDR3 amino acid sequence together with its V-gene family, and reads without a unique V-gene family were excluded. In a later analysis, nearly 600 highly shared, low-generation-probability nucleotide sequences were removed to address suspected cross-contamination and a sequencing artifact. For each public chain, a later analysis derived a clonal expansion index from normalized ranks of inferred template counts within each repertoire. In a later analysis, generation probabilities were computed using a VDJ recombination model fitted to out-of-frame rearrangements, and the results were checked against IGoR. A later analysis scored TCR-TCR, TCR-HLA and TCR-CMV co-occurrence with hypergeometric tests, applying a repertoire-size bias correction to TCR pairs. False discovery rates were estimated in a later analysis by permuting HLA or CMV assignments 20 times. In a later analysis, co-occurring TCRs were grouped with DBSCAN, and TCRdist sequence similarity was added when clustering was performed within HLA-allele-positive subsets. For co-occurrence clustering, repertoires with fewer than 30,000 or more than 120,000 public chains were excluded, along with four to six repertoires with anomalous nucleotide sharing. TCRdb mirrors the immuneACCESS table, restricted to in-frame sequences. Some clones are absent from its copies; in checked studies, under half trace to an unresolved V gene, and the reason for the others is unknown. That table supplies the V and J calls and clone size; D and trimming were determined from the DNA. The sample yields 150,000 or so clones; more than 60% were counted once. The top ten clones comprise roughly 2.5% of the sample.

Here V drops 5 bases and J drops 3 bases, and the junction holds 3 bases not matched to any gene. From the cysteine up to the phenylalanine, the CDR3 has a length of 14 residues. The retained sequence is limited to the CDR3, 42 bases, with the frame set at the first base. In the germline V gene, CDR1 corresponds to SGHAT and CDR2 to FQNNGV. Paper-wide results and their limitations: A later analysis found that most CMV-associated TCR beta chains appeared HLA-restricted, with HLA associations seemingly driven largely by CMV exposure. The study listed 164 TCR beta chains as associated with cytomegalovirus. For the cohort, immune exposure information was limited to CMV serostatus. A further reported finding was that TCR beta sequences accurately predicted the HLA-A and HLA-B alleles for most subjects in the first cohort. An earlier analysis of around 540 of the donors showed that most TCR beta V segments appeared in productive rearrangements either about 90% or about 30% of the time, which broadly matched IMGT annotations. Because the 87-base-pair reads could not distinguish some IMGT-functional V segments, including TRBV6-2 and TRBV6-3, those segments were excluded. Strong co-occurrence of HLA alleles, especially DR and DQ, made assigning TCR associations to individual alleles difficult. The classifier was reported to diagnose cytomegalovirus status with high specificity and sensitivity in both the original cohort and the validation cohort. Across donors, most TCR sequences were observed very rarely, whereas some public TCRs were present in many individuals. A cluster of highly shared sequence variants was judged likely to be a technical artifact of the sequencing pipeline. According to a later genetic analysis, donors in an Asian-associated ancestry cluster had fewer N-insertions in productive TCRs than the roughly 670-donor mean. According to a later analysis, parvovirus B19, influenza, CMV and Epstein-Barr virus appeared linked to several top co-occurrence clusters. An association between a missense DCLRE1C variant and V-gene and J-gene trimming of TCR beta chains was found in a later genetic analysis and replicated in an independent cohort. The cohort was sequenced for TCR beta chains only, and without alpha or paired-chain data the features that could be detected were limited. Because counts were too low, approximately 18 rarely observed V segments, including chromosome 9 orphons, were excluded from the earlier analysis of about 500 of the donors. Because HLA typing was unavailable for some donors at each locus, only the typed subset was used in association tests. Three of the identified cytomegalovirus-associated TCR beta chains were confirmed in vitro to be specific for cytomegalovirus antigens. Linkage disequilibrium might explain the correlated functional status among segregating V segments, but an unknown experimental factor could not be ruled out. The authors suggested that the approach could potentially be extended to other disease states and immunological phenotypes. Presence/absence analyses assumed roughly uniform sequencing depth across donors, an assumption that may not hold. In a later analysis, HLA-associated TCR beta chains showed more clonal expansion and lower generation probabilities than non-associated chains that were equally common. A later analysis found that TCR association rates varied across HLA loci, with DRB1 alleles showing the most associated TCRs and HLA-C alleles the fewest. Specific HLA alleles were associated with 15,000 to 20,000 TCR beta sequences at a false discovery rate of 0.05 in a later analysis.

The clonotype comes from a human donor in good health. This chain joins TRBV11-2 to TRBJ2-7; 11 central nucleotides agree with TRBD1. Material: PBMCs. The CDR3 protein is CASSPGTGGYEQYF. The DNA reads as follows: TGTGCCAGCAGCCCCGGGACAGGGGGCTACGAGCAGTACTTC. Where the CDR3 stops, the reference TRBV11-2 and TRBJ2-7 genes take over; the full variable domain is EAGVAQSPRYKIIEKRQSVAFWCNPISGHATLYWYQQILGQGPKLLIQFQNNGVVDDSQLPKDRFSAERLKGVDSTLKIQPAKLEDSAVYLCASSPGTGGYEQYFGPGTRLTVT.